The 24 T cell receptor beta chains below were found in one sample sequenced in a study of T cell repertoires in cytomegalovirus infection. No cognate antigen is known for these TCRs. TCRdb re-called the reads with MiXCR, one entry per CDR3 protein. The sample yields about 69,000 distinct CDR3 sequences, more than 25% seen once. The source material was CD8+ T cells from cultured PBMCs, sampled from culture after CMV antigen stimulation. Source of these receptors: a human donor in good health (CMV status not recorded). Some clones in this sample may be carry-over from other donors' samples.

The chain uses TRBV5-6 and TRBJ2-2; TRBD2 aligns across 11 bases. The CDR3 length is 16 residues. Germline V lookup: CDR1 SGHDT, CDR2 YYEEEE. Trimming cost V 5 bases and J 2 bases; bases outside gene matches: 5. CDR3 loop: CASRPTSGINTGELFF. For the CDR3, the DNA is TGTGCCAGCAGACCGACTAGCGGGATAAACACCGGGGAGCTGTTTTTT.

On this clonotype: A read error may explain this, as a much larger clone is one base away. V gene TRBV7-2 combines with J gene TRBJ2-7; D remains ambiguous. Trimming cost V 6 bases and J 4 bases, with 16 bases left between them. This CDR3 has 14 amino acids. Per germline, CDR1 SGHTA and CDR2 FQGNSA. The CDR3 sequence is CASRPRVGLYEQYF. Written as DNA, the CDR3 is TGTGCCAGCAGACCCCGTGTGGGGTTGTACGAGCAGTACTTC. Supplemented by reference TRBV7-2 and TRBJ2-7, the full variable domain reads GAGVSQSPSNKVTEKGKDVELRCDPISGHTALYWYRQSLGQGLEFLIYFQGNSAPDKSGLPSDRFSAERTGGSVSTLTIQRTQQEDSAVYLCASRPRVGLYEQYFGPGTRLTVT.

V is TRBV27 and J is TRBJ2-7; 7 nucleotides line up with TRBD1. The V gene's germline CDR1 is MNHEY and CDR2 SMNVEV (reference sequence). V lost 5 bases to trimming and J lost 2 bases; unmatched junction nucleotides: 6. The CDR3 is made up of 14 amino acids. In DNA, the CDR3 is TGTGCCAGCAGTCCACAGGGGAGCGCCTACGAGCAGTACTTC. Protein: CASSPQGSAYEQYF.

This chain joins TRBV29-1 and TRBJ2-7, with a weak D call TRBD1 (6 bases). This CDR3 spans 14 amino acids. The ends were cut back, 0 bases at V and 6 bases at J, with 15 bases in the middle. CDR1 is SQVTM and CDR2 is ANQGSEA in the germline V gene. As DNA, the CDR3 is TGCAGCGTTGAAGATGGGCACAGGGCTGCCGAGCAGTACTTC. Translating it yields CSVEDGHRAAEQYF.

Only one count was recorded for this clonotype. Mismatch with germline at one junction end may stem from a read error. The chain has TRBV12-3 or TRBV12-4 and TRBJ2-1, with D perhaps matching TRBD1 or TRBD2 (5 bases each). This CDR3 is 14 amino acids long. The CDR3 sequence is CASSLGGRRNEQCF. Written as DNA, the CDR3 is TGTGCCAGCAGTTTAGGGGGACGGCGTAATGAGCAGTGCTTC.

The chain couples TRBV2 to TRBJ1-1; weak D call: TRBD1 (5 bases). V shed 10 bases and J shed 2 bases, with 20 bases lying between them. There are 15 residues in the CDR3. CDR1 SNHLY and CDR2 FYNNEI come from the germline V gene. CDR3 region: CANRTSRAQNTEAFF. The DNA for the CDR3 is TGTGCCAACAGGACCTCTAGGGCCCAAAACACTGAAGCTTTCTTT.

This clonotype was observed many times. The genes are TRBV11-2 and TRBJ2-7; 8 bases map to TRBD2. The junction had 0 bases not matched to a gene; V was cut back by 0 bases and J by 5 bases. This CDR3 is built from 13 residues. Germline V CDR1 and CDR2: SGHAT, FQNNGV. DNA for the CDR3: TGTGCCAGCAGCTTAGAACTAGCGGACGAGCAGTACTTC. Amino acid sequence: CASSLELADEQYF.

In its sample, this clonotype was seen many times. This chain links TRBV7-2 with TRBJ2-7, with a tentative D call TRBD2 (5 bases). CDR1 and CDR2 (germline): SGHTA, FQGNSA. The CDR3 covers 15 residues. Deletions cut 7 bases from V and 2 bases from J, with 18 bases between. CDR3 DNA sequence: TGTGCCAGCATCTCCACCCCTGGAGGTGCCTACGAGCAGTACTTC. This encodes CASISTPGGAYEQYF.

This clonotype was recorded a few times. The chain has TRBV20-1 and TRBJ1-1; perhaps TRBD1 as D (5 bases). The ends were cut back, 0 bases at V and 1 base at J, with 15 bases in the middle. This CDR3 spans 16 amino acids. The V gene's germline CDR1 is DFQATT and CDR2 SNEGSKA (reference sequence). CDR3 bases: TGCAGTGCTAGAGATCAGCAGGGTGTTGGGAACACTGAAGCTTTCTTT. This translates into CSARDQQGVGNTEAFF.

The chain recombines TRBV28 with TRBJ1-1, with D tentatively TRBD1 (6 bases). Trimming took 6 bases from V and 0 from J, leaving 11 bases between them. Germline CDR1 MDHEN, CDR2 SYDVKM. This CDR3 is 14 amino acids long. The CDR3 DNA reads TGTGCCAGCAGCACGGGACACATGAACACTGAAGCTTTCTTT. As protein: CASSTGHMNTEAFF.

This clonotype was seen repeatedly, ten times or more. The chain links TRBV12-3 or TRBV12-4 to TRBJ2-1; 11 positions agree with TRBD2. V was pared by 5 bases and J by 9 bases, with 9 bases of the junction left unmatched. The CDR3 runs 15 residues. For the CDR3, the DNA is TGTGCCAGCAGTCCTACTAGCGGGGGCTGGGGTGAGCAGTTCTTC. Protein: CASSPTSGGWGEQFF.

This clonotype was counted only a few times. This rearrangement joins TRBV9 to TRBJ1-5; D not resolved. CDR1 SGDLS and CDR2 YYNGEE come from the germline V gene. V was trimmed by 0 bases and J by 6 bases, leaving 13 bases between them. There are 15 residues in the CDR3. The CDR3 DNA is TGTGCCAGCAGCGTAGACGGGGTAGCAACTCAGCCCCAGCATTTT. Its protein product is CASSVDGVATQPQHF.

This clonotype was found a few times. V usage is TRBV6-6 and J usage is TRBJ1-1, with D perhaps TRBD1 (5 bases). CDR1 is MNHNY, CDR2 SVGAGI, per germline (reference sequence). V lost 3 bases, J lost 10 bases, and 9 bases lay in between. The CDR3 is made up of 11 amino acids. This CDR3 is CASSYQGLAFF. CDR3 in DNA: TGTGCCAGCAGTTATCAGGGACTAGCTTTCTTT.

This chain connects TRBV9 to TRBJ2-7; no firm D call. Germline CDR1 reads SGDLS; CDR2 reads YYNGEE. The CDR3 loop spans 16 amino acids. V was shortened by 0 bases and J by 2 bases, with 15 bases between the two germline ends. Here the CDR3 reads CASSVGTLDAAYEQYF. In DNA, the CDR3 is TGTGCCAGCAGCGTAGGTACCCTGGACGCAGCCTACGAGCAGTACTTC.

The genes are TRBV12-3 or TRBV12-4 and TRBJ2-5, with a weak D call TRBD2 (5 bases). The CDR3 length is 13 residues. Trimming cost V 4 bases and J 3 bases, with 9 bases left between them. The CDR3 nucleotides read TGTGCCAGCAGTTCGGGGTCAAAAGAGACCCAGTACTTC. Its protein is CASSSGSKETQYF.

This clonotype appeared many times. V gene TRBV27 combines with J gene TRBJ2-3, with 9 bases lining up with TRBD2. CDR1 is MNHEY and CDR2 is SMNVEV in the germline V gene (reference sequence). Trimming at V came to 8 bases and at J to 1 base, leaving 1 base not matched to a gene. The CDR3 is 13 residues long. CDR3 in amino acids: CASQREGTDTQYF. CDR3 nucleotide sequence: TGTGCCAGCCAGCGGGAGGGCACAGATACGCAGTATTTT.

This clonotype showed up just a few times. This chain links TRBV6-2 or TRBV6-3 with TRBJ2-7; possible D gene TRBD1, 6 bases. The germline V gene has CDR1 MNHEY and CDR2 SVGEGT. There are 13 residues in the CDR3. V was shortened by 2 bases and J by 3 bases, with 8 bases between the two germline ends. The CDR3 sequence is CASSYGQNYEQYF. The CDR3 coding sequence is TGTGCCAGCAGTTACGGACAGAACTACGAGCAGTACTTC.

This clonotype has a count of ten or more. V usage is TRBV7-6 and J usage is TRBJ2-7, with D perhaps TRBD2 (5 bases). This CDR3 is built from 15 residues. The V and J ends lost 5 bases and 3 bases respectively, with 17 bases between them. CDR1 is SGHVS and CDR2 is FNYEAQ in the germline V gene. The CDR3 region is CASSPSWTADYEQYF. In nucleotides, the CDR3 is TGTGCCAGCAGCCCTAGCTGGACGGCAGACTACGAGCAGTACTTC.

The chain carries TRBV2 and TRBJ2-1, with D maybe TRBD2 (6 bases). The CDR3 consists of 20 residues. Germline assignment: CDR1 SNHLY and CDR2 FYNNEI. V was cut by 6 bases and J by 0 bases, with 27 bases left in between. The DNA of the CDR3 is TGTGCCAGCAGGGAAAAACGCGGGACCCCGATAGGGCCCTCCTACAATGAGCAGTTCTTC. This codes for CASREKRGTPIGPSYNEQFF.

Only a few counts were recorded for this clonotype. V is TRBV14 and J is TRBJ2-1; D uncertain. Trimming cost V 5 bases and J 4 bases, with 15 bases left between them. CDR3 size: 15 residues. The germline V gene has CDR1 SGHDN and CDR2 FVKESK. The CDR3 DNA sequence: TGTGCCAGCAGCTATCGGACGGCCCATTACAATGAGCAGTTCTTC. It specifies CASSYRTAHYNEQFF.

V and J are TRBV29-1 and TRBJ2-7; 7 nucleotides agree with TRBD2. CDR3 length: 14 residues. The junction had 12 bases not matched to a gene; V was cut back by 6 bases and J by 4 bases. CDR1 is SQVTM, CDR2 ANQGSEA, per germline. DNA of the CDR3: TGCAGCGTCGTCGAGGCGGGGGTAAGGTACGAGCAGTACTTC. It translates to CSVVEAGVRYEQYF.

This clonotype was seen at least ten times. The chain joins TRBV10-2 to TRBJ2-1; 9 positions agree with TRBD2. The trim removed 8 bases at V and 7 bases at J, leaving 15 bases unmatched. CDR1 and CDR2 (germline): WSHSY, SAAADI. The CDR3 has 16 amino acids. The CDR3 coding sequence is TGCGCCAGCGGGGGGACGGGTAGCGGGAGAAGGAATGAGCAGTTCTTC. Its protein is CASGGTGSGRRNEQFF.

The chain combines TRBV27 with TRBJ1-6; D is perhaps TRBD1 (6 bases). Per the germline V gene, CDR1 is MNHEY and CDR2 is SMNVEV (reference sequence). The CDR3 totals 14 residues. V was clipped by 2 bases and J by 7 bases, with 9 bases between them. The DNA of the CDR3 is TGTGCCAGCAGTTTAAGGGGGGACAATTCACCCCTCCACTTT. Translation gives CASSLRGDNSPLHF.

This CDR3 is CATTTDTQYF. The CDR3 DNA reads as TGTGCCACCACCACAGATACGCAGTATTTT. The rearrangement uses TRBV2 and TRBJ2-3; D unresolved. Looked up from germline, CDR1 is SNHLY and CDR2 is FYNNEI. The CDR3 contains 10 residues. V was cut by 10 bases and J by 2 bases, with 4 bases left in between.